The clone carrying this TCR beta chain is a singleton in its sample. Its antigen is currently unknown. The CDR3 length is 14 residues. The germline CDR1 and CDR2 sequences are WNHNN and SYGVQD (reference sequence). V shed 4 bases and J shed 1 base, with 8 bases lying between them. The assay was immunoSEQ multiplex PCR, and TCRdb's table has in-frame clones only and misses some. The sample lists some 11,000 clones, roughly 82% seen once, with 15% to 20% in the top ten. The data were taken from a study of T cells in localized non-small cell lung cancer. Study-wide findings and caveats: Highest T cell clonality was seen in uninvolved adjacent lung, surpassing that measured in tumor. A median of roughly 52 of the top 100 tumor clones appeared in adjacent lung, which was paired and uninvolved. As only one tumor region underwent sequencing, heterogeneity remains possible.

The chain uses TRBV10-1 and TRBJ2-1; D perhaps matches TRBD2 (5 bases). The sample was peripheral blood mononuclear cells, taken before any cancer treatment. The TCR originated in a female donor of 60 years or more with stage II lung adenocarcinoma. This CDR3 is CASSVTGSYNEQFF. As DNA, the CDR3 is TGCGCCAGCAGTGTAACGGGATCCTACAATGAGCAGTTCTTC.